This T cell receptor beta chain was identified during a study of Ad26.COV2.S vaccination and SARS-CoV-2 variants. Study as a whole: Sample donor was a member of the COV1001 Ad26.COV2.S trial arm. Administration of Ad26.COV2.S was intramuscular, either once or twice 56 days apart. Study-level points and caveats: Placebo recipients had lower spike-specific TCR breadth than vaccine recipients.

The data were produced by immunoSEQ multiplex PCR, yet TCRdb's version contains in-frame clones alone and is incomplete. The table includes roughly 320,000 clones, over 75% detected once. This clone is a singleton in its sample. Its antigen is unknown. This CDR3 is 14 amino acids long. V lost 2 bases and J 6 bases, leaving 16 bases between the germline ends. Per the germline V gene, CDR1 is GTSNPN and CDR2 is SVGIG (reference sequence). Indicated treatment: roughly 20 received Ad26.COV2.S at low or high dose, single or two shots; five or six received placebo; per-sample allocation not given. At day 63 after the first vaccine or placebo injection, samples were drawn.

Specimen: peripheral blood, collected in a trial of Ad26.COV2.S vaccine versus placebo. This rearrangement joins TRBV30 to TRBJ1-1; D perhaps matches TRBD1 (6 bases). The sequence came from a person aged 18-65 years who received the Ad26.COV2.S COVID-19 vaccine or a placebo. CDR3 nucleotides: TGTGCCTGGAGTCCCCCCCCCAGGGGCGCTGAAGCTTTCTTT. Its protein is CAWSPPPRGAEAFF.